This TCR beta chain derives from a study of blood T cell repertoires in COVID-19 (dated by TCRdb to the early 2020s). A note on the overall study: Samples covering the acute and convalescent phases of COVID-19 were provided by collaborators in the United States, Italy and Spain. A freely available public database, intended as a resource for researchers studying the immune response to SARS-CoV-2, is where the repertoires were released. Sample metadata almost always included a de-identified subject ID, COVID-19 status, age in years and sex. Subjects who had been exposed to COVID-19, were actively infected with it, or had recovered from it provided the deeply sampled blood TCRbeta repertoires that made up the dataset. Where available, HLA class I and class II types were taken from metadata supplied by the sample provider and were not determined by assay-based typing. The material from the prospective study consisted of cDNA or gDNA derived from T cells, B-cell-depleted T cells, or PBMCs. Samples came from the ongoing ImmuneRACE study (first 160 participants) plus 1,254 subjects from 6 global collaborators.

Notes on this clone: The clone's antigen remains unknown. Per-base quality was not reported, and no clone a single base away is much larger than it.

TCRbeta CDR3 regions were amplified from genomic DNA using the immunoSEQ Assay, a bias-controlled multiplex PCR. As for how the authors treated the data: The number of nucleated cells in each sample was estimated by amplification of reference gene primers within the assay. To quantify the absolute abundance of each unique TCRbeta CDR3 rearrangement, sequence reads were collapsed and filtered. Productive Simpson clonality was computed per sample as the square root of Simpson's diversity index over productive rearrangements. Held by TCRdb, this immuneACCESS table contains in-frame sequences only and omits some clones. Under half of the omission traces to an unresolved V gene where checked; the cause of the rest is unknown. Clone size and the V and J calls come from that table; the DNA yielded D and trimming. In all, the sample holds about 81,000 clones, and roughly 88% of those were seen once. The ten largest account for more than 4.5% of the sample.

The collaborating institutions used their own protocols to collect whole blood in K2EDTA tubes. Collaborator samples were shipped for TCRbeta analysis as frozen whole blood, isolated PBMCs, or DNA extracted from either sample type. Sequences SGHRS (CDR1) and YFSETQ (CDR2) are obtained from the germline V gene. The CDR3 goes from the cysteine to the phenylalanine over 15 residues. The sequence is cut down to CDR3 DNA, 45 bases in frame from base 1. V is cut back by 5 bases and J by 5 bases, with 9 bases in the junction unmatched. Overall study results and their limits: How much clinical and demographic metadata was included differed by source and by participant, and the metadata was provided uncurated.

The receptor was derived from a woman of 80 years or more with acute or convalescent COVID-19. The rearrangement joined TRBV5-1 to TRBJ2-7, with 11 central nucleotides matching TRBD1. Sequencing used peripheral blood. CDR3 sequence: CASRGDRGIRDEQYF. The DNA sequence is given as TGCGCCAGCAGGGGGGACAGGGGGATAAGGGACGAGCAGTACTTC.